The following is a TCR beta chain sequence with its context. V was clipped by 4 bases and J by 4 bases, with 12 bases between them. Germline-derived CDR1 and CDR2 are SGHRS and YFSETQ. The CDR3 runs to 14 residues. The data are from a study of blood T cell repertoires in COVID-19. Assay used: immunoSEQ multiplex PCR; TCRdb lists only in-frame clones, some missing. The sample shows 180,000 or so clones, around 84% of them seen only once. Followed over time, Seattle patients had been enrolled while infection was active. The chain couples TRBV5-1 to TRBJ1-3; D may be TRBD1 (5 bases). The sample taken for sequencing was peripheral blood. This receptor was obtained from a woman in her seventies with COVID-19, enrolled during active disease. The CDR3 nucleotides are TGCGCCAGCAGCGGTTCGACAGCAGGAAACACCATATATTTT. Amino acids: CASSGSTAGNTIYF.